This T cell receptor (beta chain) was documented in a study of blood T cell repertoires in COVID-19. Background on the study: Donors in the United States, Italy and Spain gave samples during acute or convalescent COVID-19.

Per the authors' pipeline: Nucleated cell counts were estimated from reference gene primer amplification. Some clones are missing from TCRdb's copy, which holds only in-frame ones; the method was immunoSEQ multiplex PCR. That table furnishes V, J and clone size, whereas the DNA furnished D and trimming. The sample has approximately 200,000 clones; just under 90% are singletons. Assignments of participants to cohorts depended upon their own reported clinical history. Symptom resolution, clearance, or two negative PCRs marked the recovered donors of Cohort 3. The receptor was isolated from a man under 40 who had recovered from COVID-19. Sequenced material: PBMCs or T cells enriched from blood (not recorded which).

CDR3 nucleotides: TGTGCCAGTAGTTCCCTAACAGGGAATGGCTACACCTTC. Protein: CASSSLTGNGYTF. The chain joins TRBV19 to TRBJ1-2; a possible D gene is TRBD1 (6 bases). Trimming took 5 bases from V and 6 from J, leaving 13 bases between them. The CDR3 sequence is 13 residues long. Germline CDR1 reads LNHDA; CDR2 reads SQIVND (reference sequence).